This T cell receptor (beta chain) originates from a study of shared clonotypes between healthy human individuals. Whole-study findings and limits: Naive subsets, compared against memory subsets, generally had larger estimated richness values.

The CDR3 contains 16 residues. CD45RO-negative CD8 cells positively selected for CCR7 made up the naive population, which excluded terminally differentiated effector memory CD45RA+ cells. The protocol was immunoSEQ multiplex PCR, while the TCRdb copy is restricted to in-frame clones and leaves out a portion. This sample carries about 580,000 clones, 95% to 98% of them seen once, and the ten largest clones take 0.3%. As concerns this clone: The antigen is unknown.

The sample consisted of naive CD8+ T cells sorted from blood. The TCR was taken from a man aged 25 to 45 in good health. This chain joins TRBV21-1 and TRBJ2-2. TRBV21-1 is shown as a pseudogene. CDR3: CASSKGDAENTGELFF. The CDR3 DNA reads TGTGCCAGCAGCAAAGGGGATGCAGAGAACACCGGGGAGCTGTTTTTT.